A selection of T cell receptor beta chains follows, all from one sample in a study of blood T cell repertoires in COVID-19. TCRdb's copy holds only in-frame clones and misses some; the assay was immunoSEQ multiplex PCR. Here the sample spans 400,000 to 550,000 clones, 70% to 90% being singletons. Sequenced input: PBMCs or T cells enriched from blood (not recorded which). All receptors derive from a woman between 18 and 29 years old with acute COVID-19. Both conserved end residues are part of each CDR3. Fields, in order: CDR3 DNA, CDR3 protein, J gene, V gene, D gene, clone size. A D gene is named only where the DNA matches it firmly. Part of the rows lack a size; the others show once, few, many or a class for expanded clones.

CDR3 DNA: TGTGCCAGCAGTTTTGGCGGGGGTGGGACCCAGTACTTC
CDR3 protein: CASSFGGGGTQYF
J gene: TRBJ2-5
V gene: TRBV12-3/TRBV12-4
D gene: TRBD2
clone size: NA

CDR3 DNA: TGTGCCAGCAGCGCGGGACTAGCGGGGGCGAACACCGGGGAGCTGTTTTTT
CDR3 protein: CASSAGLAGANTGELFF
J gene: TRBJ2-2
V gene: TRBV9
D gene: TRBD2
clone size: NA

CDR3 DNA: TGTGCCATCAACCAGGGACAGGACACAGATACGCAGTATTTT
CDR3 protein: CAINQGQDTDTQYF
J gene: TRBJ2-3
V gene: TRBV10-3
D gene: TRBD1
clone size: once

CDR3 DNA: TGTGCCAGCAGTTTGGCAGTACCCTACGAGCAGTACTTC
CDR3 protein: CASSLAVPYEQYF
J gene: TRBJ2-7
V gene: TRBV28
D gene: NA
clone size: NA

CDR3 DNA: TGTGCCAGCAGCCCAAGAGGGCCTGCCACAGATACGCAGTATTTT
CDR3 protein: CASSPRGPATDTQYF
J gene: TRBJ2-3
V gene: TRBV9
D gene: NA
clone size: NA

CDR3 DNA: TGCGCCAGCAGCCAAGATCTGCTAGCGGGAGCCTACAATGAGCAGTTCTTC
CDR3 protein: CASSQDLLAGAYNEQFF
J gene: TRBJ2-1
V gene: TRBV4-3
D gene: TRBD2
clone size: NA

CDR3 DNA: TGTGCCAGTAGGGCTAAAACCGGGACTCTAGACCACTTT
CDR3 protein: CASRAKTGTLDHF
J gene: TRBJ1-5
V gene: TRBV19
D gene: NA
clone size: NA

CDR3 DNA: TGTGCCACCAGCAGAGGGGCGGGTAAGACAGATACGCAGTATTTT
CDR3 protein: CATSRGAGKTDTQYF
J gene: TRBJ2-3
V gene: TRBV15
D gene: NA
clone size: NA

CDR3 DNA: TGTGCCTGGAGTCTTAGCGGGGATACGCAGTATTTT
CDR3 protein: CAWSLSGDTQYF
J gene: TRBJ2-3
V gene: TRBV30
D gene: TRBD2
clone size: NA

CDR3 DNA: TGTGCCACCATCCGGGACAGGTTGTCCGGGGAGCTGTTTTTT
CDR3 protein: CATIRDRLSGELFF
J gene: TRBJ2-2
V gene: TRBV7-2
D gene: TRBD1
clone size: few

CDR3 DNA: TGTGCCAGCAAGGGACAGAACTACGAGCAGTACTTC
CDR3 protein: CASKGQNYEQYF
J gene: TRBJ2-7
V gene: TRBV2
D gene: TRBD1
clone size: NA

CDR3 DNA: TGTGCCAGTAAGTCCCCTGGAATGACACAGACTAACTATGGCTACACCTTC
CDR3 protein: CASKSPGMTQTNYGYTF
J gene: TRBJ1-2
V gene: TRBV19
D gene: NA
clone size: once

CDR3 DNA: TGTGCCTGGGGTCCGGTGGGCCGTAAAGGGGATGGCTACACCTTC
CDR3 protein: CAWGPVGRKGDGYTF
J gene: TRBJ1-2
V gene: TRBV30
D gene: NA
clone size: NA

CDR3 DNA: TGTGCCAGCAGTAAGACAGGGCAGGCGGGCTATGGCTACACCTTC
CDR3 protein: CASSKTGQAGYGYTF
J gene: TRBJ1-2
V gene: TRBV6-5
D gene: TRBD1
clone size: NA

CDR3 DNA: TGTGCCAGCAGTGAGACACAGGAAACCTACGAGCAGTACTTC
CDR3 protein: CASSETQETYEQYF
J gene: TRBJ2-7
V gene: TRBV6-4
D gene: NA
clone size: NA

CDR3 DNA: TGTGCCACCAGTGAAGGACAGGGGGCAAGGTATGAGCAGTTCTTC
CDR3 protein: CATSEGQGARYEQFF
J gene: TRBJ2-1
V gene: TRBV24-1
D gene: TRBD1
clone size: NA

CDR3 DNA: TGTGCCAGCAGCTTGTTAGCCACTGAAGCTTTCTTT
CDR3 protein: CASSLLATEAFF
J gene: TRBJ1-1
V gene: TRBV5-4
D gene: NA
clone size: NA

CDR3 DNA: TGTGCCAGCAGCCAAGATCTGGAGGGGCCGAACACTGAAGCTTTCTTT
CDR3 protein: CASSQDLEGPNTEAFF
J gene: TRBJ1-1
V gene: TRBV3-1/TRBV3-2
D gene: NA
clone size: NA

CDR3 DNA: TGTGCCAGCAGCTTACGTGGGGCAAGCACAGATACGCAGTATTTT
CDR3 protein: CASSLRGASTDTQYF
J gene: TRBJ2-3
V gene: TRBV7-3
D gene: NA
clone size: NA

CDR3 DNA: TGTGCCAGCAGCTTACGATCGGGGGTCCGACAGGGGGCGATCTACGAGCAGTACTTC
CDR3 protein: CASSLRSGVRQGAIYEQYF
J gene: TRBJ2-7
V gene: TRBV7-9
D gene: TRBD1
clone size: NA

CDR3 DNA: TGTGCCAGTAGATCGACAGGGGGTTCCACCGGGGAGCTGTTTTTT
CDR3 protein: CASRSTGGSTGELFF
J gene: TRBJ2-2
V gene: TRBV19
D gene: TRBD1
clone size: NA

CDR3 DNA: TGCGCCAGCAGCTCTAACAACGGGACTCGATTTTACGAGCAGTACTTC
CDR3 protein: CASSSNNGTRFYEQYF
J gene: TRBJ2-7
V gene: TRBV5-1
D gene: NA
clone size: once

CDR3 DNA: TGCGCCAGCAGCCAGACACTAGCGGGAGTGACGTATGAGCAGTTCTTC
CDR3 protein: CASSQTLAGVTYEQFF
J gene: TRBJ2-1
V gene: TRBV5-1
D gene: TRBD2
clone size: NA

CDR3 DNA: TGTGCCAGCAGCTTCCTCCCCGGGGGTCAGGGCTACGAGCAGTACTTC
CDR3 protein: CASSFLPGGQGYEQYF
J gene: TRBJ2-7
V gene: TRBV7-9
D gene: NA
clone size: NA

CDR3 DNA: TGTGCCAGCAGCGTAGGTGGCCAGGGATGGGCCACCGGGGAGCTGTTTTTT
CDR3 protein: CASSVGGQGWATGELFF
J gene: TRBJ2-2
V gene: TRBV9
D gene: NA
clone size: NA

CDR3 DNA: TGTGCCACCGACTACAGTAGCAATCAGCCCCAGCATTTT
CDR3 protein: CATDYSSNQPQHF
J gene: TRBJ1-5
V gene: TRBV28
D gene: NA
clone size: once

CDR3 DNA: TGTGCCAGCAGCCCGAGGGAGGGCTCTGGAAACACCATATATTTT
CDR3 protein: CASSPREGSGNTIYF
J gene: TRBJ1-3
V gene: TRBV7-2
D gene: NA
clone size: NA

CDR3 DNA: TGCGCCAGCTGGGAGGAACCCCTTTCCTACGAGCAGTACTTC
CDR3 protein: CASWEEPLSYEQYF
J gene: TRBJ2-7
V gene: TRBV5-1
D gene: NA
clone size: NA

CDR3 DNA: TGTGCCAGCAGTCCCGGACTGATCTATGGCTACACCTTC
CDR3 protein: CASSPGLIYGYTF
J gene: TRBJ1-2
V gene: TRBV27
D gene: NA
clone size: NA

CDR3 DNA: TGTGCCAGCACCGGACAGTCTCTCAATGAGCAGTTCTTC
CDR3 protein: CASTGQSLNEQFF
J gene: TRBJ2-1
V gene: TRBV2
D gene: NA
clone size: NA

CDR3 DNA: TGTGCCAGCAGCTTCCTGGACAGGGAGGGCTATGGCTACACCTTC
CDR3 protein: CASSFLDREGYGYTF
J gene: TRBJ1-2
V gene: TRBV7-9
D gene: TRBD1
clone size: few

CDR3 DNA: TGTGCCACCGCTCAGGGATCCTATGGCTACACCTTC
CDR3 protein: CATAQGSYGYTF
J gene: TRBJ1-2
V gene: TRBV24-1
D gene: NA
clone size: NA

CDR3 DNA: TGTGCCAGCAGCAAACCGTCGGGTGAGCAGTTCTTC
CDR3 protein: CASSKPSGEQFF
J gene: TRBJ2-1
V gene: TRBV5-4
D gene: NA
clone size: NA

CDR3 DNA: TGTGCCAGCAGTCCGACGGACTATTCACCCCTCCACTTT
CDR3 protein: CASSPTDYSPLHF
J gene: TRBJ1-6
V gene: TRBV11-2
D gene: NA
clone size: NA

CDR3 DNA: TGTGCCAGCAGCTTCGGACAGGGGGTAACCTACGAGCAGTACTTC
CDR3 protein: CASSFGQGVTYEQYF
J gene: TRBJ2-7
V gene: TRBV7-2
D gene: TRBD1
clone size: NA

CDR3 DNA: TGTGCCAGCAGCCCCCTTCCGGTCCGGGTGCGCAATGGCTACACCTTC
CDR3 protein: CASSPLPVRVRNGYTF
J gene: TRBJ1-2
V gene: TRBV9
D gene: NA
clone size: NA

CDR3 DNA: TGTGCCAGCAGTCCTACCGGGACAGGGGCCTACACCTTC
CDR3 protein: CASSPTGTGAYTF
J gene: TRBJ1-2
V gene: TRBV12-3/TRBV12-4
D gene: TRBD1
clone size: NA

CDR3 DNA: TGTGCCTGGAGTTCATTACAGGGTCCTAACTATGGCTACACCTTC
CDR3 protein: CAWSSLQGPNYGYTF
J gene: TRBJ1-2
V gene: TRBV30
D gene: NA
clone size: NA